This T cell receptor (beta chain) was captured by sequencing in a study of OX40 agonist ivuxolimab in advanced cancers. The CDR3 sequence is 13 residues long. Germline CDR1 and CDR2: LNHDA and SQIVND (reference sequence). J gave up 3 bases and V 6 bases, and 3 bases lay outside the gene matches. Generated by immunoSEQ multiplex PCR, the TCRdb table keeps only in-frame clones and is missing some. The sample lists approximately 82,000 clones, around 78% seen once, with 0.75% to 0.85% in the top ten. A single count supports this clone. Its antigen is not known. Study-level results: Expanded clones were, on average, more numerous among CD8+ T cells than CD4+.

V usage is TRBV19 and J usage is TRBJ1-2; 8 bases map to TRBD1. The sequence was obtained from an adult with an advanced solid tumor such as melanoma, head and neck, liver or kidney cancer. Sequenced material: CD4+ or CD8+ T cells sorted from blood, taken in a trial of the OX40 agonist ivuxolimab. The CDR3 DNA sequence: TGTGCCAGTAGGGGACAGGTAGACTATGGCTACACCTTC. Translating gives CASRGQVDYGYTF.